This T cell receptor beta chain was profiled in a study of OX40 agonist ivuxolimab in advanced cancers. Study information: The diagnoses of dose-escalation patients were hepatocellular carcinoma, melanoma, renal cell or head and neck cancer. One patient with hepatocellular carcinoma and two with cutaneous melanoma, three in all, had partial responses.

TCRdb keeps only in-frame clones here, not all; method: immunoSEQ multiplex PCR. The repertoire includes 30,000 to 45,000 clones, around 77% of them detected once, and roughly a fifth sits in the top ten. On cycle 4 day 1 and cycle 7 day 1, as well as at baseline, blood was sampled. The V end was cut by 2 bases, the J end by 2 bases, with 13 bases between. The CDR3 spans 15 residues. Germline lookup yields CDR1 MNHEY and CDR2 SVGAGI. The input for sequencing was CD4+ or CD8+ T cells sorted from blood, taken in a trial of the OX40 agonist ivuxolimab. The TCR sequence derives from an adult with an advanced solid tumor such as melanoma, head and neck, liver or kidney cancer. The V call is TRBV6-5, the J call TRBJ2-7; weak D call: TRBD2 (5 bases). This chain's CDR3 is CASSYGSGRPYEQYF. CDR3 nucleotide sequence: TGTGCCAGCAGTTACGGGAGCGGCAGACCCTACGAGCAGTACTTC.